The next 2 T cell receptor beta chains were all read from a single sample in a study of T cell changes during pregnancy in multiple sclerosis. Only in-frame clones appear in the TCRdb table, and some are missing; sequencing was by immunoSEQ multiplex PCR. Found here are some 36,000 clones, roughly 93% of them singletons; the top ten hold approximately 4.6%. The sequencing here drew on peripheral blood, taken in the second trimester of pregnancy. These receptors were taken from a female donor in good health, enrolled as a control in a pregnancy study.

This clone has a single count. V usage is TRBV11-2 and J usage is TRBJ2-6; tentative D call: TRBD2 (5 bases). The germline gives CDR1 SGHAT, CDR2 FQNNGV. Between the trimmed V and J ends, which lost 2 bases and 1 base, there was a span of 12 bases. This CDR3 region has 17 residues. CDR3 region: CASSLFGGSSGANVLTF. The CDR3 DNA reads as TGTGCCAGCAGCTTATTTGGCGGGTCGTCTGGGGCCAACGTCCTGACTTTC.

The chain links TRBV6-6 to TRBJ1-1; 9 bases agree with TRBD1. The germline gives CDR1 MNHNY, CDR2 SVGAGI (reference sequence). The length of the CDR3 is 14 residues. Trimming removed 7 bases from V and 1 base from J; junction bases left unmatched: 4. CDR3 in DNA: TGTGCCAGCAACATACAGGGGGCGAACACTGAAGCTTTCTTT. Amino acids: CASNIQGANTEAFF.